These T cell receptor beta chains were read from a single sample in a study of blood T cell repertoires in COVID-19. Sequenced by immunoSEQ multiplex PCR; TCRdb stores in-frame clones only, minus some. This table holds 100,000 to 150,000 clones, 70% to 80% found once. The sample consisted of peripheral blood. Receptors originate from a man in his sixties or seventies with acute or convalescent COVID-19. Each CDR3 is given with its conserved first and last residue. A D gene is named only where the DNA matches it firmly. Clone size is stated in some rows and not others, as once, few, many or a class when expanded.

TRBD2,TRBJ2-5,TRBV27,.,TGTGCCAGTGTTACCGGGACTAGCGGGATGAAGACCCAGTACTTC,CASVTGTSGMKTQYF
.,TRBJ1-1,TRBV18,.,TGTGCCAGCTCACCAACGAGGTTAGAGAACACTGAAGCTTTCTTT,CASSPTRLENTEAFF
TRBD2,TRBJ2-3,TRBV25-1,.,TGTGCCAGCAGTGAATTCACCAGAGCGGGAGCTGAAGATACGCAGTATTTT,CASSEFTRAGAEDTQYF
TRBD1,TRBJ1-3,TRBV18,.,TGTGCCAGCTCACCGCAAATCTTAACAGGGGGCACTGGAAACACCATATATTTT,CASSPQILTGGTGNTIYF
.,TRBJ2-3,TRBV18,.,TGTGCCAGCTCATTACGGGACAGAGCCTACCGGGGGCCAGATACGCAGTATTTT,CASSLRDRAYRGPDTQYF
.,TRBJ2-5,TRBV5-1,once,TGCGCCAGCAGCACCCGGGACAAACGAGAGACCCAGTACTTC,CASSTRDKRETQYF
TRBD1,TRBJ1-6,TRBV5-1,.,TGCGCCAGCAGCTTGGTGGGGGGAGGGACAGGGAGCGAGGGTTATTCACCCCTCCACTTT,CASSLVGGGTGSEGYSPLHF
TRBD1,TRBJ2-7,TRBV7-8,.,TGTGCCAGCAGCTTCCAGGGGGATTATTCCGAGCAGTACTTC,CASSFQGDYSEQYF
TRBD1,TRBJ2-5,TRBV2,once,TGTGCCAGCAGCTACGGGACAGAAGAGACCCAGTACTTC,CASSYGTEETQYF
.,TRBJ2-2,TRBV30,few,TGTGCCTCCCGGGGGGCCTCCACCGGGGAGCTGTTTTTT,CASRGASTGELFF
.,TRBJ1-4,TRBV20-1,.,TGCAGTGCTAGTCTGGAGAGCAATGAAAAACTGTTTTTT,CSASLESNEKLFF
.,TRBJ1-3,TRBV6-5,.,TGTGCCAGCAGTTTCGACGACAACTCTGGAAACACCATATATTTT,CASSFDDNSGNTIYF
.,TRBJ1-2,TRBV30,.,TGTGCCTGGGGTGCGGGACGGACTAACTATGGCTACACCTTC,CAWGAGRTNYGYTF
TRBD1,TRBJ1-1,TRBV18,.,TGTGCCAGCTCACTCTGGACAGGGAGGGAATCTGAAGCTTTCTTT,CASSLWTGRESEAFF
.,TRBJ2-1,TRBV29-1,.,TGCAGCGTCAGGGCGCTTGGATCCACAATCGAGCAGTTCTTC,CSVRALGSTIEQFF
.,TRBJ1-4,TRBV7-9,.,TGTGCCAGCAGCTTGTCAGGGCGAACGAATGAAAAACTGTTTTTT,CASSLSGRTNEKLFF
.,TRBJ1-2,TRBV27,.,TGTGCCAGCAGCCCGGGGGGCTCCCTCTATGGCTACACCTTC,CASSPGGSLYGYTF
.,TRBJ1-2,TRBV7-2,.,TGTGCCAGCAGCCAACTTAACTATGGCTACACCTTC,CASSQLNYGYTF
.,TRBJ2-3,TRBV24-1,.,TGTGCCACCAGTGACTCGATTTCGGTTGGCACAGATACGCAGTATTTT,CATSDSISVGTDTQYF
.,TRBJ1-6,TRBV27,.,TGTGCCAGCAGTTCCCTGAGCTCCTATAATTCACCCCTCCACTTT,CASSSLSSYNSPLHF
.,TRBJ1-1,TRBV29-1,once,TGCAGCGTTGCCCCGCGCCAGGGCGGGAACACTGAAGCTTTCTTT,CSVAPRQGGNTEAFF
.,TRBJ2-7,TRBV2,.,TGTGCCAGCAGGACACCGCCGGCCTACGAGCAGTACTTC,CASRTPPAYEQYF
TRBD1,TRBJ2-7,TRBV28,.,TGTGCCAGCAGCCCCCCCGGGACAGGGGCCCACTTC,CASSPPGTGAHF
.,TRBJ1-1,TRBV30,.,TGTGCCTGGAGTTGGGGAGAACTGAACACTGAAGCTTTCTTT,CAWSWGELNTEAFF
TRBD2,TRBJ2-5,TRBV2,.,TGTGCCAGCAGTGGAGGCGGGAGTGGCGAGACCCAGTACTTC,CASSGGGSGETQYF
.,TRBJ2-4,TRBV6-6,.,TGTGCCAGCACCTCGGAGGGGAGCTATGGGAACATTCAGTACTTC,CASTSEGSYGNIQYF
.,TRBJ1-3,TRBV7-2,few,TGTGCCAGCAGCTTAGGACAGCTCACCTCTGGAAACACCATATATTTT,CASSLGQLTSGNTIYF
.,TRBJ1-2,TRBV7-8,once,TGTGCCAGCAGCTTAGGGGGGGTAGGCTATGGCTACACCTTC,CASSLGGVGYGYTF
.,TRBJ2-7,TRBV6-6,.,TGTGCCAGCAGTTCCCTAGTCTACGAGCAGTACTTC,CASSSLVYEQYF
TRBD2,TRBJ2-1,TRBV5-1,.,TGCGCCAGCAGCTTGAGGGCGGGAGGGAGCTCCTACAATGAGCAGTTCTTC,CASSLRAGGSSYNEQFF
.,TRBJ2-1,TRBV5-1,.,TGCGCCAGCAGCTTGGTGGTCAGGCTTCCGGGGAGTGAGCAGTTCTTC,CASSLVVRLPGSEQFF
.,TRBJ2-2,TRBV6-6,.,TGTGCCAGCAGTTACTACGGGGGCGGGGAGCTGTTTTTT,CASSYYGGGELFF